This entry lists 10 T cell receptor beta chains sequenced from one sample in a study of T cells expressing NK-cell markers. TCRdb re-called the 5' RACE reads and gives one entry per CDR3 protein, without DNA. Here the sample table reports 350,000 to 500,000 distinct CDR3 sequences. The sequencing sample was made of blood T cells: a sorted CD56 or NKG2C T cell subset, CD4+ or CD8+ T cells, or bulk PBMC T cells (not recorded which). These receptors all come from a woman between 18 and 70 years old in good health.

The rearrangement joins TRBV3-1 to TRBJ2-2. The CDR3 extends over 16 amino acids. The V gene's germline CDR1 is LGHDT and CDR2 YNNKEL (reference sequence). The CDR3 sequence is CASSQVAMGSTGELFF.

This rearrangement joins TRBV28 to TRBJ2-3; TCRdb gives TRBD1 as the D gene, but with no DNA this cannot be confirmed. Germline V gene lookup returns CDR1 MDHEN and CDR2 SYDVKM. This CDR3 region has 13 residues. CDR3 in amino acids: CASRGQFPDTQYF.

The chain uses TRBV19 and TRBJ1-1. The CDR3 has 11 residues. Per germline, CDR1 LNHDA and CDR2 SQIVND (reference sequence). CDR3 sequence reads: CATEGWTEAFF. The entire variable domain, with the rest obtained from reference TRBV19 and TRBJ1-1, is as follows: DGGITQSPKYLFRKEGQNVTLSCEQNLNHDAMYWYRQDPGQGLRLIYYSQIVNDFQKGDIAEGYSVSREKKESFPLTVTSAQKNPTAFYLCATEGWTEAFFGQGTRLTVV.

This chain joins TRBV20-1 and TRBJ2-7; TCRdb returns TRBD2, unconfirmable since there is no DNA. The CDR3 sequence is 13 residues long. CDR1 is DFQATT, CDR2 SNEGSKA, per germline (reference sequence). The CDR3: CSASSGSHYEQYF.

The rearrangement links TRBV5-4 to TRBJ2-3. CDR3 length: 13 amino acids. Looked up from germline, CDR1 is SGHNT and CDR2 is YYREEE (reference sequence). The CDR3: CASSLVSEDTQYF.

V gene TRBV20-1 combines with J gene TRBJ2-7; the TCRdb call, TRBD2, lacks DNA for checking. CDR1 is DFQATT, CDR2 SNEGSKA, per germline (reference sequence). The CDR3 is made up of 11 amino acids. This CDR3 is CSAQLATEQYF.

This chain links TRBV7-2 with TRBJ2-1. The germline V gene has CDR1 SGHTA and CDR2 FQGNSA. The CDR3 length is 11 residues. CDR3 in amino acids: CATVVDNEQFF. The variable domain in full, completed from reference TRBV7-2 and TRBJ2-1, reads GAGVSQSPSNKVTEKGKDVELRCDPISGHTALYWYRQSLGQGLEFLIYFQGNSAPDKSGLPSDRFSAERTGGSVSTLTIQRTQQEDSAVYLCATVVDNEQFFGPGTRLTVL.

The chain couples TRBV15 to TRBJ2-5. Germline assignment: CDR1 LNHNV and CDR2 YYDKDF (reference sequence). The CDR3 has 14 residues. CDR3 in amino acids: CATSRGAHQETQYF.

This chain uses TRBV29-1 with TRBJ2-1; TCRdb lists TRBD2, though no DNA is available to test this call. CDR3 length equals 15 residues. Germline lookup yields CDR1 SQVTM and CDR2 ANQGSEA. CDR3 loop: CSVAGTSGLRDEQFF.

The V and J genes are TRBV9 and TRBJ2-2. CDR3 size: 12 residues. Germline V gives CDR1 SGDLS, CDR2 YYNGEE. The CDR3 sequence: CASSVGDGELFF.